This TCR beta chain was profiled in a study of low-dose radiotherapy and immunotherapy resistance in tumors. In the study overall: The study delivered 0.5 Gy per fraction every 2 weeks to Cohort 1, totaling 6.5 Gy. Every two weeks, cyclophosphamide 200 mg/m2 was infused one day before radiation plus immunotherapy.

TRAV- and TRBV-specific primers, spanning alpha and beta chains, primed first-strand cDNA. The PCR that amplified TCRs ran for around 20 cycles, relying on a constant-region primer and a V-primer adapter. TCRdb recomputed calls from the reads with MiXCR, one row per CDR3 protein. Found here are about 39,000 distinct CDR3 sequences, roughly a third of them singletons; the top ten hold 3.5% to 4%. The table lists this clonotype with many counts. Time point given: before trial treatment. V was clipped by 4 bases and J by 3 bases, with 13 bases between them. The CDR3 extends over 14 amino acids. Germline V lookup: CDR1 LGHNA, CDR2 YSLEER.

This sequence was found in a male donor with gallbladder cancer. This chain joins TRBV4-3 and TRBJ2-7; D is undetermined. The sample in question was PBMCs, obtained before treatment. Here the CDR3 reads CASSPLDTLYEQYF. The CDR3 DNA follows: TGCGCCAGCAGCCCTTTAGACACTCTCTACGAGCAGTACTTC.